A selection of T cell receptor beta chains follows, all from one sample in a study of control samples from healthy donors and cancer patients. The method was immunoSEQ multiplex PCR; TCRdb's version includes in-frame clones alone and lacks a portion of them. The sample holds 85,000 to 95,000 clones, around 90% seen once. Sequenced: blood. The receptor source for this set is a woman in her 70s in good health. Each CDR3 is given with its conserved first and last residue. A D gene is named only where the DNA matches it firmly. Expanded clones get a size class; other rows say once, few or many, or leave the size out.

cdr3_aa: CASSQTPGTGAEQPQHF; cdr3_nt: TGTGCCAGCAGCCAGACTCCCGGGACAGGGGCCGAGCAGCCCCAGCATTTT; d_call: TRBD1; v_call: TRBV3-1/TRBV3-2; j_call: TRBJ1-5; clone_size: .
cdr3_aa: CASSLGGSGETQYF; cdr3_nt: TGTGCCAGCAGCTTAGGCGGGAGTGGCGAGACCCAGTACTTC; d_call: TRBD2; v_call: TRBV5-6; j_call: TRBJ2-5; clone_size: .
cdr3_aa: CASSSSRDRVRHYGYTF; cdr3_nt: TGTGCCAGCAGTTCGTCCCGGGACAGGGTTAGGCACTATGGCTACACCTTC; d_call: TRBD1; v_call: TRBV27; j_call: TRBJ1-2; clone_size: few
cdr3_aa: CASSLLVWGAVEKLFF; cdr3_nt: TGTGCCAGCAGCTTACTTGTATGGGGCGCGGTTGAAAAACTGTTTTTT; d_call: .; v_call: TRBV7-9; j_call: TRBJ1-4; clone_size: .
cdr3_aa: CASSESIGQGHEQFF; cdr3_nt: TGCGCCAGCAGTGAGTCGATCGGACAGGGCCATGAGCAGTTCTTC; d_call: TRBD1; v_call: TRBV10-1; j_call: TRBJ2-1; clone_size: .
cdr3_aa: CASSLGSGGGTDTQYF; cdr3_nt: TGTGCCAGCAGCTTAGGATCCGGGGGCGGCACAGATACGCAGTATTTT; d_call: .; v_call: TRBV7-6; j_call: TRBJ2-3; clone_size: .
cdr3_aa: CASSFTAGTALGAFF; cdr3_nt: TGTGCCAGCAGTTTTACAGCCGGGACAGCCCTGGGAGCTTTCTTT; d_call: TRBD1; v_call: TRBV6-5; j_call: TRBJ1-1; clone_size: .
cdr3_aa: CASSLFEVPRDGYTF; cdr3_nt: TGTGCCAGCAGCTTATTCGAGGTCCCCCGGGATGGCTACACCTTC; d_call: .; v_call: TRBV7-2; j_call: TRBJ1-2; clone_size: .
cdr3_aa: CASSYGGTEAFF; cdr3_nt: TGTGCCAGCAGTTATGGTGGGACTGAAGCTTTCTTT; d_call: .; v_call: TRBV6-6; j_call: TRBJ1-1; clone_size: .
cdr3_aa: CASSPLGGQGARAGANVLTF; cdr3_nt: TGTGCCAGCTCACCCCTCGGAGGACAGGGGGCGCGGGCTGGGGCCAACGTCCTGACTTTC; d_call: TRBD1; v_call: TRBV18; j_call: TRBJ2-6; clone_size: .
cdr3_aa: CSVELAAYGYTF; cdr3_nt: TGCAGCGTTGAATTGGCAGCATATGGCTACACCTTC; d_call: .; v_call: TRBV29-1; j_call: TRBJ1-2; clone_size: .
cdr3_aa: CASSLSTVSGNTIYF; cdr3_nt: TGTGCCAGCAGCTTATCGACCGTCTCTGGAAACACCATATATTTT; d_call: .; v_call: TRBV7-2; j_call: TRBJ1-3; clone_size: .
cdr3_aa: CAWTPVVRDNSPLHF; cdr3_nt: TGTGCCTGGACCCCCGTAGTCAGGGATAATTCACCCCTCCACTTT; d_call: .; v_call: TRBV30; j_call: TRBJ1-6; clone_size: .
cdr3_aa: CAISGGQGHNSPLHF; cdr3_nt: TGTGCCATCAGTGGCGGACAGGGCCATAATTCACCCCTCCACTTT; d_call: TRBD1; v_call: TRBV10-3; j_call: TRBJ1-6; clone_size: .
cdr3_aa: CASSATGGNYEQYF; cdr3_nt: TGTGCCAGCAGCGCGACGGGGGGGAACTACGAGCAGTACTTC; d_call: TRBD2; v_call: TRBV7-9; j_call: TRBJ2-7; clone_size: .
cdr3_aa: CASSEYDRPYGYTF; cdr3_nt: TGTGCCAGCAGTGAATATGACAGGCCATATGGCTACACCTTC; d_call: .; v_call: TRBV25-1; j_call: TRBJ1-2; clone_size: few
cdr3_aa: CASSKGPKTSTNEKLFF; cdr3_nt: TGTGCCAGTAGTAAGGGTCCGAAGACATCAACTAATGAAAAACTGTTTTTT; d_call: .; v_call: TRBV19; j_call: TRBJ1-4; clone_size: .
cdr3_aa: CASSEGTGGYNEQFF; cdr3_nt: TGTGCCAGCAGCGAGGGGACAGGGGGCTACAATGAGCAGTTCTTC; d_call: TRBD1; v_call: TRBV9; j_call: TRBJ2-1; clone_size: .
cdr3_aa: CASSQTPAGIDTQYF; cdr3_nt: TGTGCCAGCTCACAAACACCTGCGGGAATAGATACGCAGTATTTT; d_call: .; v_call: TRBV18; j_call: TRBJ2-3; clone_size: .
cdr3_aa: CASSSQIGHTGNEQFF; cdr3_nt: TGTGCCAGCAGTTCCCAAATCGGTCACACAGGGAATGAGCAGTTCTTC; d_call: .; v_call: TRBV7-2; j_call: TRBJ2-1; clone_size: .
cdr3_aa: CASSLRLTEKLFF; cdr3_nt: TGTGCCAGCAGCTTAAGGCTAACCGAAAAACTGTTTTTT; d_call: .; v_call: TRBV7-2; j_call: TRBJ1-4; clone_size: once
cdr3_aa: CASSTQRTGLNEKLFF; cdr3_nt: TGTGCCAGTAGTACGCAGAGGACCGGCCTAAATGAAAAACTGTTTTTT; d_call: .; v_call: TRBV19; j_call: TRBJ1-4; clone_size: once
cdr3_aa: CAGQTGVGTEAFF; cdr3_nt: TGTGCCGGCCAGACAGGGGTGGGCACTGAAGCTTTCTTT; d_call: TRBD1; v_call: TRBV10-3; j_call: TRBJ1-1; clone_size: .
cdr3_aa: CASNGPLPNTGELFF; cdr3_nt: TGTGCCAGTAACGGGCCGCTTCCGAACACCGGGGAGCTGTTTTTT; d_call: .; v_call: TRBV19; j_call: TRBJ2-2; clone_size: .
cdr3_aa: CASSPEGTNSGNTIYF; cdr3_nt: TGTGCCAGCTCACCAGAGGGGACAAACTCTGGAAACACCATATATTTT; d_call: .; v_call: TRBV18; j_call: TRBJ1-3; clone_size: .
cdr3_aa: CASKRTGVVGELFF; cdr3_nt: TGTGCCAGCAAGAGGACAGGTGTTGTCGGGGAGCTGTTTTTT; d_call: TRBD1; v_call: TRBV2; j_call: TRBJ2-2; clone_size: .
cdr3_aa: CSASWGSEAFF; cdr3_nt: TGCAGTGCTAGCTGGGGATCTGAAGCTTTCTTT; d_call: .; v_call: TRBV20-1; j_call: TRBJ1-1; clone_size: .
cdr3_aa: CASSSTGGRTEAFF; cdr3_nt: TGTGCCAGCAGTTCGACAGGGGGGAGGACTGAAGCTTTCTTT; d_call: TRBD1; v_call: TRBV28; j_call: TRBJ1-1; clone_size: .
cdr3_aa: CASSPGGTARSPQHF; cdr3_nt: TGTGCCAGCAGCCCTGGGGGGACCGCGAGGTCGCCCCAGCATTTT; d_call: .; v_call: TRBV7-2; j_call: TRBJ1-5; clone_size: few
cdr3_aa: CSVVEREAFF; cdr3_nt: TGCAGCGTTGTCGAGCGGGAAGCTTTCTTT; d_call: .; v_call: TRBV29-1; j_call: TRBJ1-1; clone_size: .
cdr3_aa: CASSLDPSSYEQYF; cdr3_nt: TGTGCCAGCAGTCTCGACCCCAGCTCCTACGAGCAGTACTTC; d_call: .; v_call: TRBV28; j_call: TRBJ2-7; clone_size: .
cdr3_aa: CASSLDRSQGQYF; cdr3_nt: TGTGCCAGCAGCCTCGACAGGTCTCAGGGGCAGTACTTC; d_call: .; v_call: TRBV7-8; j_call: TRBJ2-7; clone_size: .
cdr3_aa: CASSQGTDTQYF; cdr3_nt: TGTGCCAGCAGTCAGGGCACAGATACGCAGTATTTT; d_call: .; v_call: TRBV6-5; j_call: TRBJ2-3; clone_size: .
cdr3_aa: CASSLEGLARNEQFF; cdr3_nt: TGTGCCAGCAGCTTAGAGGGGCTAGCCCGCAATGAGCAGTTCTTC; d_call: .; v_call: TRBV7-9; j_call: TRBJ2-1; clone_size: .
cdr3_aa: CASRFFPGTNSSYEQYF; cdr3_nt: TGTGCAAGTCGCTTCTTCCCCGGGACTAACTCCTCCTACGAGCAGTACTTC; d_call: .; v_call: TRBV12-2; j_call: TRBJ2-7; clone_size: .
cdr3_aa: CASSPAAQSLGEKLFF; cdr3_nt: TGTGCCAGCAGCCCCGCCGCGCAGTCCCTAGGGGAAAAACTGTTTTTT; d_call: .; v_call: TRBV9; j_call: TRBJ1-4; clone_size: few
cdr3_aa: CASSPGQTLNQPQHF; cdr3_nt: TGTGCCAGCAGCCCCGGACAGACTCTAAATCAGCCCCAGCATTTT; d_call: .; v_call: TRBV6-6; j_call: TRBJ1-5; clone_size: few